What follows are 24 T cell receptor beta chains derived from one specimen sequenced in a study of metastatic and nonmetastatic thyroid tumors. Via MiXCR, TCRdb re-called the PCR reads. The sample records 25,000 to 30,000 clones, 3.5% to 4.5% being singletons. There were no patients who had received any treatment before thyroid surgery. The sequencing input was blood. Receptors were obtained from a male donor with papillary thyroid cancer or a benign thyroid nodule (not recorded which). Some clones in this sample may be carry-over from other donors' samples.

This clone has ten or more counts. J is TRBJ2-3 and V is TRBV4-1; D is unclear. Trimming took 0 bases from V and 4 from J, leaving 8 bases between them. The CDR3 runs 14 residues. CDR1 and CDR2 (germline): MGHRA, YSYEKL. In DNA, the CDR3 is TGCGCCAGCAGCCAAGAGAAGGGCCCAGATACGCAGTATTTT. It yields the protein CASSQEKGPDTQYF.

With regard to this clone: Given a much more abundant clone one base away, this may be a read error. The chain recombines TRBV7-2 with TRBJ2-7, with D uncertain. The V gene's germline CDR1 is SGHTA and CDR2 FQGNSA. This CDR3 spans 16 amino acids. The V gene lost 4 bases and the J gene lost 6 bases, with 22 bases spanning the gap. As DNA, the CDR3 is TGTGCCAGCAGCTCCCCGAATAGCAGGAGTCTGAGCGAGCAGTACTTC. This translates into CASSSPNSRSLSEQYF.

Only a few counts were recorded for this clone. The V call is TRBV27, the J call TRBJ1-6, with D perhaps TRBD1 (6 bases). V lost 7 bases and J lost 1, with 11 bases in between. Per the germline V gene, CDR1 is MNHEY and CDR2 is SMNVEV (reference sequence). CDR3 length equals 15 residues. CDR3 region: CASTSRGSYNSPLHF. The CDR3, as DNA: TGTGCCAGCACGTCCAGGGGTTCCTATAATTCACCCCTCCACTTT.

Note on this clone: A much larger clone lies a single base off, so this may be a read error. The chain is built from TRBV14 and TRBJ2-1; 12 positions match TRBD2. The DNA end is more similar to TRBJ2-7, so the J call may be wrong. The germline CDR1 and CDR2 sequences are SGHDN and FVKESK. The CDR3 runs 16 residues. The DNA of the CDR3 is TGTGCCAGCAGCCTCACGGGACTAGCGGGTTTGCGTGAGCAGTACTTC. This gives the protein CASSLTGLAGLREQYF.

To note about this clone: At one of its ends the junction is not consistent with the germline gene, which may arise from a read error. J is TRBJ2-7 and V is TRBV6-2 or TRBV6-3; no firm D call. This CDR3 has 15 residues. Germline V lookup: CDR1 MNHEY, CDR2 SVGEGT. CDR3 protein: CASSVTVSPNYEQDF. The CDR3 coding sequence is TGTGCCAGCAGTGTAACAGTTTCCCCCAATTACGAGCAGGACTTC.

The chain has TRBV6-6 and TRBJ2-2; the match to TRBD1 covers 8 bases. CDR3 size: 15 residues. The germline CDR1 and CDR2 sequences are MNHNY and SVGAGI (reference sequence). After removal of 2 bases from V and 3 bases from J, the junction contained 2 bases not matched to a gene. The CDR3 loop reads CASSYGTGDTGELFF. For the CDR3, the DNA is TGTGCCAGCAGTTACGGGACAGGTGACACCGGGGAGCTGTTTTTT.

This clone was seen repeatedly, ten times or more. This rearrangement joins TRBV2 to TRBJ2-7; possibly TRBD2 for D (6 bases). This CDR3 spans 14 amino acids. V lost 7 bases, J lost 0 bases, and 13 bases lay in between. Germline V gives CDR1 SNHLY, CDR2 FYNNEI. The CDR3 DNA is TGTGCCAGCACCTACGGGAGTTCCTCCTACGAGCAGTACTTC. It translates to CASTYGSSSYEQYF.

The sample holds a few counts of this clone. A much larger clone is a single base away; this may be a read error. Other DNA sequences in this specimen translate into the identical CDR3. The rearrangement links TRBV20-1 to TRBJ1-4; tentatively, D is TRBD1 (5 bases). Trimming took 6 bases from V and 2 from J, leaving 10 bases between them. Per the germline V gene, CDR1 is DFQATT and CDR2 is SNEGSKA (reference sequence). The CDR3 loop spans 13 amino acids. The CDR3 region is CSASTVTNEKLFF. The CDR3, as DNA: TGCAGTGCGTCGACAGTGACTAATGAAAAACTGTTTTTT.

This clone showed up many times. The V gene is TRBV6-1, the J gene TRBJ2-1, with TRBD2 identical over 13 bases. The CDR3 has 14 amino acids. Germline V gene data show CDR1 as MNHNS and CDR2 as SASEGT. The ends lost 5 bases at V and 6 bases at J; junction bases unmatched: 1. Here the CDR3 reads CASSWTSGSNEQFF. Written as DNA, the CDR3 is TGTGCCAGCAGTTGGACTAGCGGGAGCAATGAGCAGTTCTTC.

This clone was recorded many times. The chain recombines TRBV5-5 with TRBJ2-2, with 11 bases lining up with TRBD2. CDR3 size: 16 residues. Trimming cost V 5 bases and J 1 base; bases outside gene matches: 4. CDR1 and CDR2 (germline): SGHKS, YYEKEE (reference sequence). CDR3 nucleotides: TGTGCCAGCAGTCTAACTAGCGGGAGGAACACCGGGGAGCTGTTTTTT. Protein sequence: CASSLTSGRNTGELFF.

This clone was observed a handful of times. CDR3 bases: TGTGTTATAGGGAATCAGCCCCAGCATTTT. This translates into CVIGNQPQHF. The V and J genes are TRBV28 and TRBJ1-5; D is ambiguous. The CDR3 runs to 10 residues. Germline V lookup: CDR1 MDHEN, CDR2 SYDVKM.

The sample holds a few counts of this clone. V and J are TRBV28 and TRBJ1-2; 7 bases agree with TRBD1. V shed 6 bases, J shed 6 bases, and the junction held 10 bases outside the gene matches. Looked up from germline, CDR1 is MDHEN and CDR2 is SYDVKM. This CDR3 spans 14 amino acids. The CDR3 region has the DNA TGTGCCAGCAGGACAGGGACTTGGATCGATGGCTACACCTTC. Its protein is CASRTGTWIDGYTF.

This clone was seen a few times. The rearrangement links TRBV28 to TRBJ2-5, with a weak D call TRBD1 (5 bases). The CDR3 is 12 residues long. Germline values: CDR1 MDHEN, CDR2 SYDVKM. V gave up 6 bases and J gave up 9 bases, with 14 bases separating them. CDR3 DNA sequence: TGTGCCAGCAGCGATGACAGTCGGGCCCAGTACTTC. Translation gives CASSDDSRAQYF.

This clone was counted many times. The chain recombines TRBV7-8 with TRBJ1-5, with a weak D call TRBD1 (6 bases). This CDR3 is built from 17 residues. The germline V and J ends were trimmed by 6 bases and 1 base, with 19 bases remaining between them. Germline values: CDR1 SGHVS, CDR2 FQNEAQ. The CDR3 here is CASSSPGGGRSNQPQHF. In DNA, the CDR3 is TGTGCCAGCAGTTCCCCGGGGGGGGGCAGGAGCAATCAGCCCCAGCATTTT.

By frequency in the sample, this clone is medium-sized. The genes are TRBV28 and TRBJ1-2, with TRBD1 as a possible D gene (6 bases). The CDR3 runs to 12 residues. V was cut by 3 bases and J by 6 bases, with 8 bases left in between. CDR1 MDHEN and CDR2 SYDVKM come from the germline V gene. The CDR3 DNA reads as TGTGCCAGCAGTTTTTCAGGGGATGGCTACACCTTC. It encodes CASSFSGDGYTF.

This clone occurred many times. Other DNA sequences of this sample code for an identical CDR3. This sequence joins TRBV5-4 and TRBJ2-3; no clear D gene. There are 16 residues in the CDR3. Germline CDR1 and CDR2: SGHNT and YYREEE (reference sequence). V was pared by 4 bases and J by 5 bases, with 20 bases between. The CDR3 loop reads CASSPPGTRVGDTQYF. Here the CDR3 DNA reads TGTGCCAGCAGCCCCCCCGGTACTCGGGTGGGAGATACGCAGTATTTT.

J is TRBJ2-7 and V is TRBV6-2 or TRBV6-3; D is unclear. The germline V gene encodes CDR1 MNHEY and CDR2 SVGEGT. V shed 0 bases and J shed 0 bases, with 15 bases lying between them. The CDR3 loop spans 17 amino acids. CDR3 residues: CASSYSRSAGTSYEQYF. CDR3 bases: TGTGCCAGCAGTTACTCGAGGTCGGCCGGCACCTCCTACGAGCAGTACTTC.

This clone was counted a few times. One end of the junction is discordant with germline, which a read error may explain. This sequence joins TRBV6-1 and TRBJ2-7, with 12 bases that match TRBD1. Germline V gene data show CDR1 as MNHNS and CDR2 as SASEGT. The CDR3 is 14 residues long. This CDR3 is CASSEGTGGYEQYF. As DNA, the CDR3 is TGTGCCAGCAGTGAGGGGACAGGGGGCTACGAGCAATACTTC.

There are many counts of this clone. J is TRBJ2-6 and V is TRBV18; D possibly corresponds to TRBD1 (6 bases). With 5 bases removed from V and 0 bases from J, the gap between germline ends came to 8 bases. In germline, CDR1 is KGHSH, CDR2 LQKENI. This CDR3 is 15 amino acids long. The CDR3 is CASSAQGSGANVLTF. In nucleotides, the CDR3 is TGTGCCAGCTCAGCACAGGGCTCTGGGGCCAACGTCCTGACTTTC.

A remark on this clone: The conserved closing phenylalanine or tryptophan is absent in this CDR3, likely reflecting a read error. CDR3 protein: CASNPQCEGTEAFL. The CDR3 bases are TGTGCCAGCAACCCCCAGTGTGAGGGCACTGAAGCTTTCCTT. This chain joins TRBV28 and TRBJ1-1, with D unresolved. Trimming removed 7 bases from V and 4 bases from J, with 16 bases in between. The CDR3 runs to 14 residues. The V gene's germline CDR1 is MDHEN and CDR2 SYDVKM.

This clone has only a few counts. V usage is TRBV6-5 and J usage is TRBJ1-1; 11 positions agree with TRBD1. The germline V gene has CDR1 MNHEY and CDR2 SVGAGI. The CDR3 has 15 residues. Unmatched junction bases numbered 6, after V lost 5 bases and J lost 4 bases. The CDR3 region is CASSHGQGAGTEAFF. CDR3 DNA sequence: TGTGCCAGCAGTCACGGACAGGGGGCCGGCACTGAAGCTTTCTTT.

The DNA of the CDR3 is TGCGCCAGCAGCCCTGGACAGGGGTGGTCGGATGGCTACACCTTC. Its translation: CASSPGQGWSDGYTF. The chain has TRBV5-1 and TRBJ1-2, with 9 bases that match TRBD1. The CDR3 has 15 residues. Germline V gene data show CDR1 as SGHRS and CDR2 as YFSETQ. The junction had 10 bases not matched to a gene; V was cut back by 4 bases and J by 6 bases. Based on the CDR3 plus reference TRBV5-1 and TRBJ1-2, the full variable domain is KAGVTQTPRYLIKTRGQQVTLSCSPISGHRSVSWYQQTPGQGLQFLFEYFSETQRNKGNFPGRFSGRQFSNSRSEMNVSTLELGDSALYLCASSPGQGWSDGYTFGSGTRLTVV.

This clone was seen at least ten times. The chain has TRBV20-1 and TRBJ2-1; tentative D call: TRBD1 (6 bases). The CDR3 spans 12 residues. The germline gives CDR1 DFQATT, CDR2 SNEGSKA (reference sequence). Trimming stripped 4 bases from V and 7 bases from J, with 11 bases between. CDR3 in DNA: TGCAGTGCTACGGACAGTTGGAATGAGCAGTTCTTC. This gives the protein CSATDSWNEQFF.

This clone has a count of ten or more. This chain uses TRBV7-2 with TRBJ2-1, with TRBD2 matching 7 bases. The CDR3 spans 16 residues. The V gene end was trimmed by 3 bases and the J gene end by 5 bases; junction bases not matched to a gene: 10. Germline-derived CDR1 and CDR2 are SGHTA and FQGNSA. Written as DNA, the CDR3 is TGTGCCAGCAGCTTTGAATCCCGCGGGAGTAACAATGAGCAGTTCTTC. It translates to CASSFESRGSNNEQFF. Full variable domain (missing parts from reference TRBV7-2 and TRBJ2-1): GAGVSQSPSNKVTEKGKDVELRCDPISGHTALYWYRQSLGQGLEFLIYFQGNSAPDKSGLPSDRFSAERTGGSVSTLTIQRTQQEDSAVYLCASSFESRGSNNEQFFGPGTRLTVL.